This T cell receptor beta chain was identified during a study of blood T cell repertoires in COVID-19. As originally analysed: Using reference gene primer amplification, nucleated cell counts were estimated. TCRdb keeps only in-frame clones here, not all; method: immunoSEQ multiplex PCR. The DNA gave D and trimming, while V, J and clone size come from that table. The repertoire holds roughly 230,000 clones, over 75% seen once, with roughly 3.5% in the top ten. Germline V CDR1 and CDR2: MNHEY, SVGEGT. This CDR3 region has 13 residues. Trimming cost V 4 bases and J 6 bases, with 7 bases left between them.

The chain employs TRBV6-2 or TRBV6-3 and TRBJ1-6, with D unresolved. The source of this sequence is a woman aged 60-75 years who had recovered from COVID-19. The material sequenced was PBMCs or T cells enriched from blood (not recorded which). The CDR3 bases are TGTGCCAGCAGTTGGGCACTTAATTCACCCCTCCACTTT. Translation gives CASSWALNSPLHF.